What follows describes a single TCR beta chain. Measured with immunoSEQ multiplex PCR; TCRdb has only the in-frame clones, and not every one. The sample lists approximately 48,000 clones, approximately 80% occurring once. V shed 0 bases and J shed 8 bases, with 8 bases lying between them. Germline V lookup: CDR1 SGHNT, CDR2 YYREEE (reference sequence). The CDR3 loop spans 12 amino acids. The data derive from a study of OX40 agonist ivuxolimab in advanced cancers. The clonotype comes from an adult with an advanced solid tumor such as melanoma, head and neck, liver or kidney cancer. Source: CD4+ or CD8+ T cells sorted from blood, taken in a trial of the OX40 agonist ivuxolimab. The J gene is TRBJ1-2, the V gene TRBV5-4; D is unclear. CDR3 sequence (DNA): TGTGCCAGCAGCTTGGAGGGTTACGGCTACACCTTC. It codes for CASSLEGYGYTF.